This T cell receptor (beta chain) was profiled in a study of cytomegalovirus exposure and HLA in healthy donors. Germline V gives CDR1 SQVTM, CDR2 ANQGSEA. This CDR3 is built from 16 residues. The ends lost 6 bases at V and 5 bases at J; junction bases unmatched: 17. This PCR relied on a set of 60 Vbeta primers and 13 Jbeta primers. Assay: immunoSEQ multiplex PCR; the TCRdb copy retains only in-frame clones and omits some. The data hold about 100,000 clones, with roughly three quarters observed a single time. The sequenced sample was PBMCs. The genes are TRBV29-1 and TRBJ2-3; 7 bases are shared with TRBD1. The receptor comes from an older woman in good health and CMV-seropositive. The CDR3 DNA sequence: TGCAGCGTCTTCAGCCGGACAGGAAGGGGGCTAGATACGCAGTATTTT. Residues: CSVFSRTGRGLDTQYF.